This TCR beta chain was observed in a study of cytomegalovirus exposure and HLA in healthy donors. The length of the CDR3 is 14 residues. Germline CDR1 is SNHLY and CDR2 is FYNNEI. V shed 6 bases and J shed 1 base, with 9 bases lying between them. Researchers ran the PCR with 60 Vbeta and 13 Jbeta primers. This table comes from immunoSEQ multiplex PCR, and its TCRdb copy is limited to in-frame clones, with some not included. The profile shows about 190,000 clones, roughly 76% of them singletons. The TCR was taken from a woman between 25 and 40 years old in good health and CMV-seropositive. The chain recombines TRBV2 with TRBJ2-2; D is undetermined. Sequencing was performed on PBMCs. This CDR3 is CASREIRNTGELFF. In nucleotides, the CDR3 is TGTGCCAGCAGGGAGATTAGGAACACCGGGGAGCTGTTTTTT.